Shown below are 21 T cell receptor beta chains from a single sample sequenced in a study of prognosis after radiotherapy for stage I lung cancer. Genomic DNA was the source, and TCR beta CDR3 was amplified from it by two-round multiplex PCR. The use of primers specific to each TRBV and TRBJ gene characterized first-round PCR. One entry per CDR3 protein results from TCRdb running MiXCR on the multiplex PCR reads. Here the sample spans about 17,000 distinct CDR3 sequences, about 15% being singletons. The specimen was PBMCs, collected before or after stereotactic body radiation therapy (not recorded which). These receptors were taken from a donor aged 50 or older with non-small cell lung cancer.

This clonotype was counted ten times or more. The rearrangement links TRBV19 to TRBJ2-4, with 8 bases that match TRBD1. Germline V lookup: CDR1 LNHDA, CDR2 SQIVND (reference sequence). V lost 1 base, J lost 1 base, and 0 bases stayed unmatched. The CDR3 has 15 amino acids. CDR3 region: CASSIGQGAKNIQYF. DNA for the CDR3: TGTGCCAGTAGTATAGGACAGGGGGCCAAAAACATTCAGTACTTC.

This chain links TRBV30 with TRBJ1-3; D not resolved. The CDR3 is 12 amino acids. Germline V gene data show CDR1 as GTSNPN and CDR2 as SVGIG (reference sequence). Trimming stripped 7 bases from V and 1 base from J, with 8 bases between. The CDR3 nucleotides read TGTGCCTTTGCCCTTTCTGGAAACACCATATATTTT. This sequence encodes CAFALSGNTIYF.

This clonotype was seen at least ten times. The V gene is TRBV11-3, the J gene TRBJ2-1; D remains unclear. With 1 base removed from V and 6 bases from J, the gap between germline ends came to 16 bases. This CDR3 contains 16 residues. Germline lookup yields CDR1 SGHNT and CDR2 YENEEA. The CDR3 is CASSLVKGLVGNEQFF. The CDR3 nucleotides read TGTGCCAGCAGCTTAGTCAAGGGCCTAGTCGGCAATGAGCAGTTCTTC.

This clonotype was found many times. The chain uses TRBV9 and TRBJ1-5, with D possibly TRBD1 on 5 matching bases. Trimming took off 4 bases at V and 5 bases at J, with 16 bases between the two ends. CDR1 and CDR2 (germline): SGDLS, YYNGEE. The CDR3 totals 15 residues. As DNA, the CDR3 is TGTGCCAGCAGCCTGGGGGGGGGTGGCGATCAGCCCCAGCATTTT. Its translation is CASSLGGGGDQPQHF.

The table lists this clonotype with many counts. The chain recombines TRBV19 with TRBJ2-1; tentatively, D is TRBD2 (6 bases). V was pared by 4 bases and J by 2 bases, with 15 bases between. The CDR3 is 16 residues long. Germline CDR1 reads LNHDA; CDR2 reads SQIVND (reference sequence). CDR3 sequence (DNA): TGTGCCAGTAGTAGCCCCGGGAGTATCCCCTACAATGAGCAGTTCTTC. Encoded protein: CASSSPGSIPYNEQFF.

Many counts were recorded for this clonotype. This chain uses TRBV28 with TRBJ2-3, with 10 bases identical to TRBD2. CDR3 size: 17 residues. The V segment lost 1 base and the J segment 2 bases; nucleotides outside the gene matches: 6. In germline, CDR1 is MDHEN, CDR2 SYDVKM. CDR3 DNA: TGTGCCAGCAGTTTATTAACCGGGACTAGCGTCACAGATACGCAGTATTTT. Translating it yields CASSLLTGTSVTDTQYF.

This clonotype showed up many times. V is TRBV5-4 and J is TRBJ1-2; D call uncertain. Looked up from germline, CDR1 is SGHNT and CDR2 is YYREEE (reference sequence). The CDR3 loop spans 12 amino acids. Trimming left V 4 bases short and J 0 bases short, with 4 bases between. In DNA form, the CDR3 reads TGTGCCAGCAGCCCCGCTAACTATGGCTACACCTTC. Amino acid sequence: CASSPANYGYTF.

Ten or more counts support this clonotype. The rearrangement links TRBV6-4 to TRBJ2-2; D not resolved. The length of the CDR3 is 14 residues. Trimming took 0 bases from V and 4 from J, leaving 6 bases between them. Germline V CDR1 and CDR2: MRHNA, SNTAGT. The CDR3 DNA reads TGTGCCAGCAGTGACTCGTACCTCACCGGGGAGCTGTTTTTT. Encoded protein: CASSDSYLTGELFF.

This clonotype was counted ten times or more. V is TRBV18 and J is TRBJ1-1; 7 nucleotides line up with TRBD1. The CDR3 runs to 13 residues. CDR1 and CDR2 (germline): KGHSH, LQKENI. V shed 3 bases, J shed 7 bases, and the junction held 5 bases outside the gene matches. The CDR3 DNA follows: TGTGCCAGCTCACCGTCCGGACAGGTTGAAGCTTTCTTT. Residues: CASSPSGQVEAFF.

This clonotype was seen more than once but under ten times. The conserved final phenylalanine or tryptophan is absent from the CDR3, which likely points to a read error. The V gene is TRBV7-3, the J gene TRBJ1-4; no clear D. Per the germline V gene, CDR1 is SGHTA and CDR2 is FQGTGA. Trimming took off 4 bases at V and 8 bases at J, with 14 bases between the two ends. The CDR3 is 14 amino acids. The CDR3 reads CASSSPSRPEKLFS. In nucleotides, the CDR3 is TGTGCCAGCAGCTCACCCAGCCGGCCGGAAAAACTGTTTTCT.

This clonotype was seen repeatedly, ten times or more. V is TRBV20-1 and J is TRBJ2-3; tentatively, D is TRBD1 (5 bases). From germline, CDR1 is DFQATT and CDR2 SNEGSKA (reference sequence). The V and J ends lost 4 bases and 0 bases respectively, with 14 bases between them. The CDR3 sequence is 15 residues long. CDR3 DNA sequence: TGCAGTGCTATAAGGGGTGTCTCTAGCACAGATACGCAGTATTTT. Its protein product is CSAIRGVSSTDTQYF.

In this sample, this clonotype turned up many times. The chain recombines TRBV11-3 with TRBJ1-3, with D perhaps matching TRBD1 (5 bases). CDR3 length: 16 residues. Trimming took 1 base from V and 7 from J, leaving 17 bases between them. The germline V gene encodes CDR1 SGHNT and CDR2 YENEEA. The CDR3 region is CASSLGRQNTGNTIYF. In DNA, the CDR3 is TGTGCCAGCAGCTTAGGCCGACAGAACACGGGGAACACCATATATTTT.

This clonotype appeared many times. The chain joins TRBV6-2 or TRBV6-3 to TRBJ2-2; D gene ambiguous. V was clipped by 2 bases and J by 8 bases, with 9 bases between them. The germline CDR1 and CDR2 sequences are MNHEY and SVGEGT. The CDR3 spans 13 residues. The CDR3 region is CASSYRVGGELFF. The DNA for the CDR3 is TGTGCCAGCAGTTACCGCGTCGGAGGGGAGCTGTTTTTT.

The V and J genes are TRBV6-1 and TRBJ2-2; TRBD1 aligns across 9 bases. In germline, CDR1 is MNHNS, CDR2 SASEGT. The V segment lost 6 bases and the J segment 10 bases; nucleotides outside the gene matches: 15. The CDR3 length is 16 residues. CDR3 nucleotides: TGTGCCAGCAGCTCTCTACCGGGACAGGGACCCGTGGAGCTGTTTTTT. This gives the protein CASSSLPGQGPVELFF.

This clonotype showed up just once. The chain joins TRBV7-8 to TRBJ2-7, with 8 bases fitting TRBD2. Unmatched junction bases numbered 8, after V lost 5 bases and J lost 2 bases. The CDR3 loop spans 15 amino acids. CDR1 SGHVS and CDR2 FQNEAQ come from the germline V gene. The CDR3 sequence: CASSQTPGLAYEQYF. CDR3 nucleotides: TGTGCCAGCAGCCAAACTCCGGGACTAGCCTACGAGCAGTACTTC.

On this clonotype itself: At one end, the junction sequence differs from germline, possibly due to a read error. V and J are TRBV11-3 and TRBJ2-1; no reliable D call. CDR3 size: 13 residues. Germline V gene sequence: CDR1 SGHNT, CDR2 YENEEA. The CDR3 DNA reads as TGTGCTAGCAGCCGGAGCTCCTACAAGGAGCAGTTCTTC. Translated: CASSRSSYKEQFF. The entire variable domain, with the rest obtained from reference TRBV11-3 and TRBJ2-1, is as follows: EAGVVQSPRYKIIEKKQPVAFWCNPISGHNTLYWYLQNLGQGPELLIRYENEEAVDDSQLPKDRFSAERLKGVDSTLKIQPAELGDSAVYLCASSRSSYKEQFFGPGTRLTVL.

This clonotype has ten or more counts. The chain is built from TRBV20-1 and TRBJ1-5, with a possible D match to TRBD1 (5 bases). With 4 bases removed from V and 0 bases from J, the gap between germline ends came to 16 bases. There are 16 residues in the CDR3. Per the germline V gene, CDR1 is DFQATT and CDR2 is SNEGSKA (reference sequence). The CDR3 region has the DNA TGCAGTGCTACCGGGACCGAAGAGTATAGCAATCAGCCCCAGCATTTT. Amino acids: CSATGTEEYSNQPQHF.

Many counts were recorded for this clonotype. The rearrangement uses TRBV11-1 and TRBJ2-1; TRBD2 matches at 10 bases. This CDR3 is built from 15 residues. Germline V gene sequence: CDR1 SGHAT, CDR2 FQDESV (reference sequence). The junction had 0 bases not matched to a gene; V was cut back by 1 base and J by 3 bases. CDR3 DNA: TGTGCCAGCAGCTTAGGGACTAGCGGCTACAATGAGCAGTTCTTC. It is translated as CASSLGTSGYNEQFF. The full variable domain, its missing parts supplied by reference TRBV11-1 and TRBJ2-1, is EAEVAQSPRYKITEKSQAVAFWCDPISGHATLYWYRQILGQGPELLVQFQDESVVDDSQLPKDRFSAERLKGVDSTLKIQPAELGDSAMYLCASSLGTSGYNEQFFGPGTRLTVL.

This clonotype was picked up many times. J is TRBJ2-3 and V is TRBV7-3; the match to TRBD1 covers 7 bases. This CDR3 comprises 14 residues. With V trimmed by 3 bases and J by 6 bases, 6 bases remained unmatched. The germline V gene encodes CDR1 SGHTA and CDR2 FQGTGA. This CDR3 reads CASSFTGVTDTQYF. DNA for the CDR3: TGTGCCAGCAGCTTCACAGGGGTCACGGATACGCAGTATTTT.

V gene TRBV6-2 or TRBV6-3 combines with J gene TRBJ1-2, with D maybe TRBD1 (5 bases). Trimming pared 5 bases from V and 0 bases from J, leaving 13 bases between. The CDR3 is made up of 15 amino acids. Germline CDR1 reads MNHEY; CDR2 reads SVGEGT. CDR3 protein: CASSPYSTANYGYTF. CDR3 nucleotides: TGTGCCAGCAGTCCATATTCGACAGCTAACTATGGCTACACCTTC.

As concerns this clonotype: A read error is likely here: a far larger clone is one base away. The rearrangement uses TRBV6-1 and TRBJ2-4, with 7 positions matching TRBD1. Germline CDR1 is MNHNS and CDR2 is SASEGT. Trimming cost V 5 bases and J 1 base; bases outside gene matches: 5. This CDR3 has 15 residues. The chain's CDR3 is CASSHIQGAKNIQYF. For the CDR3, the DNA is TGTGCCAGCAGTCACATACAGGGGGCCAAAAACATTCAGTACTTC.